In this sample, the clone carrying this TCR beta chain turned up many times. The time point: sample taken at primary tumor resection. Frozen PBMC, nontumor lung or tumor provided whole RNA, which was sequenced unsorted. TCR cDNA molecules each carried a unique molecular identifier. From the 5' RACE reads, TCRdb called clonotypes with MiXCR, one entry per CDR3 protein. The sample lists about 36,000 distinct CDR3 sequences; around 5% were seen once. This record comes from a study of spatial heterogeneity in lung cancer. J lost 6 bases, V lost 4 bases, and 5 bases had no gene match. Germline V CDR1 and CDR2: MDHEN, SYDVKM. This CDR3 region has 15 residues.

The sample was PBMCs, taken at surgery. V is TRBV28 and J is TRBJ2-1; 11 nucleotides match TRBD2. The clonotype was recovered from a female donor with early-stage non-small cell lung cancer. DNA for the CDR3: TGTGCCAGCAGTTACTCTAGCGGGAGGCTCAATGAGCAGTTCTTC. Translated, it gives CASSYSSGRLNEQFF.